The sequence of this T cell receptor beta chain was determined in a study of beta chain features in type 1 diabetes. Findings and caveats of the study: There was a moderate but significant shortening of TCRB CDR3s in all four CD4+ subsets of Type 1 diabetes patients.

This clone was observed a few times. Its cognate antigen is unknown. This CDR3 comprises 19 residues. Trimming removed 5 bases at V and 0 bases at J, with 22 bases between. The V gene's germline CDR1 is MGHRA and CDR2 YSYEKL. Each donor gave one heparinised blood draw averaging about 120 mL. The sequenced template was cDNA made from the entire isolated RNA. Profiled with immunoSEQ multiplex PCR; TCRdb holds only in-frame clones, not every one. The sample gives 640,000 or so clones, roughly 13% of which show up once; approximately 0.02% is in the top ten. Sequencing was carried out using naive CD4+ T cells from blood. This TCR was recovered from a man between 18 and 35 years old with type 1 diabetes. The chain uses TRBV4-1 and TRBJ1-4; perhaps TRBD1 as D (5 bases). The CDR3: CASSYQGRGVTATNEKLFF. CDR3 in DNA: TGCGCCAGCAGCTATCAAGGGAGGGGAGTTACCGCAACTAATGAAAAACTGTTTTTT.